Described below is a single TCR beta chain sequence and its context. Its antigen is undetermined. The germline V gene has CDR1 SQVTM and CDR2 ANQGSEA. The length of the CDR3 is 13 residues. Losses at the gene ends were 7 bases for V and 15 bases for J; bases not matched to a gene: 14. The sample is drawn from a study of blood T cells in healthy people across ages. Study results and caveats: As age increased, TCR beta diversity per million T cells fell in a roughly linear fashion.

The use of a sample-barcoded 5' primer and a J-beta primer mix characterized a second PCR of about 7 to 12 cycles. A template-switch adaptor containing 12 random nucleotides labeled each cDNA molecule. TCRdb re-called the 5' RACE reads with MiXCR, one entry per CDR3 protein. The top ten clones hold about 32% of a sample with hundreds of thousands of distinct CDR3 sequences, around two fifths of them seen once. The sample comprised blood. This chain connects TRBV29-1 to TRBJ2-4; 11 bases fit TRBD1. This sequence originates from a man of 80 years or more in good health. CDR3 in amino acids: CSGGQGGSYERYF. As DNA, the CDR3 is TGCAGCGGGGGACAGGGGGGTTCCTACGAGCGGTACTTC.